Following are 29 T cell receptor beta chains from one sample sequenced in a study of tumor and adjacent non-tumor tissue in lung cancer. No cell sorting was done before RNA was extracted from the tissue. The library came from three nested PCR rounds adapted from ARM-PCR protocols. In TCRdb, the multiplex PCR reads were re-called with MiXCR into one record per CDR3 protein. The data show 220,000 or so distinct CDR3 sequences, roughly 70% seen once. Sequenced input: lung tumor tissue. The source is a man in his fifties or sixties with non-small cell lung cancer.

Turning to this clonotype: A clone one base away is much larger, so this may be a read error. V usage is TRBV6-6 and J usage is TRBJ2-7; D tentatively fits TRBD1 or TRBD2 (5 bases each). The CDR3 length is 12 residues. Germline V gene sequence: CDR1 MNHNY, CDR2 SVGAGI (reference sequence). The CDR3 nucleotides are TGTACCAGCGAGGGGTCTTCCTACGAGCAGTACTTC. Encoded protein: CTSEGSSYEQYF.

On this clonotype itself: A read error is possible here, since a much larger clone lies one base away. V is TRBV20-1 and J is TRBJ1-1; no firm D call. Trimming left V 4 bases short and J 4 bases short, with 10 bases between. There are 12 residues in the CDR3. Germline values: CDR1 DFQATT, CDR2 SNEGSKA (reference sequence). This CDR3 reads CSAIHSPTEAFF. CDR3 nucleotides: TGCAGTGCTATCCACAGTCCCACTGAAGCTTTCTTT.

CDR3 residues: CASSPTTGVWPQHF. DNA for the CDR3: TGTGCCAGTAGTCCAACGACAGGCGTTTGGCCCCAGCATTTT. The chain joins TRBV28 to TRBJ1-5; D might be TRBD1 (6 bases). CDR1 is MDHEN, CDR2 SYDVKM, per germline. V lost 9 bases and J 9 bases, leaving 21 bases between the germline ends. The CDR3 is 14 amino acids.

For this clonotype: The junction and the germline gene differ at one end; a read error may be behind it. The CDR3 spells CASSDSMGVNTEAFF. The CDR3 DNA follows: TGCGCCAGCAGTGATTCCATGGGAGTGAACACTGAAGCGTTCTTT. This sequence joins TRBV10-1 and TRBJ1-1, with unresolved D. Germline lookup yields CDR1 WNHNN and CDR2 SYGVQD (reference sequence). This CDR3 is built from 15 residues.

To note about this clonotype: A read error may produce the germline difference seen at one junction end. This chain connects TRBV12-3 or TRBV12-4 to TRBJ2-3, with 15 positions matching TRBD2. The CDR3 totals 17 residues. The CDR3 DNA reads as TGTGTCAGCAGTCTCGGACTAGCGGGGGGGCCTGCAGATACGCAGTATTTT. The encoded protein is CVSSLGLAGGPADTQYF.

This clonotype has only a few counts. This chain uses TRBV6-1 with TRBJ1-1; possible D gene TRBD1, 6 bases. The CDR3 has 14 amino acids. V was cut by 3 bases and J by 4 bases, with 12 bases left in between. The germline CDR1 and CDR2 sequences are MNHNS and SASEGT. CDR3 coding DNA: TGTGCCAGCAGTGACAGGGGAGCGTGCACTGAAGCTTTCTTT. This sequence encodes CASSDRGACTEAFF.

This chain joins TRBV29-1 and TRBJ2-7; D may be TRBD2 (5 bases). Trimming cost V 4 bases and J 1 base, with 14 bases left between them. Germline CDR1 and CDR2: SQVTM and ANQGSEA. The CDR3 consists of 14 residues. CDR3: CSVGVGVGSYEQYF. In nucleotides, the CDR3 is TGCAGCGTTGGTGTCGGGGTCGGGTCCTACGAGCAGTACTTC.

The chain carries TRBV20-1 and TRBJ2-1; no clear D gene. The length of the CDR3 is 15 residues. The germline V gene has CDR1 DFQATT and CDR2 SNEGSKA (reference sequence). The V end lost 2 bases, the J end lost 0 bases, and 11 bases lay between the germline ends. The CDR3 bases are TGCAGTGCTAGATCCCTGACGGGCTCCTACAATGAGCAGTTCTTC. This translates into CSARSLTGSYNEQFF.

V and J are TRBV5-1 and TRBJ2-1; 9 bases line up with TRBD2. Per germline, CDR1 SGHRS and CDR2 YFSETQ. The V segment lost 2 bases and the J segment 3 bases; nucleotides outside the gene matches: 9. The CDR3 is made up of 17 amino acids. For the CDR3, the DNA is TGCGCCAGCAGCTTCGGCGGGGGGGCCGGGGGCTACAATGAGCAGTTCTTC. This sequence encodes CASSFGGGAGGYNEQFF.

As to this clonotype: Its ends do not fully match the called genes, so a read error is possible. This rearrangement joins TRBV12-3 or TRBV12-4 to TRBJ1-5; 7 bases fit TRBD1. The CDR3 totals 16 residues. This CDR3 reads CASSLGGTASNHPQQF. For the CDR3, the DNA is TGTGCCAGCAGCTTGGGGGGGACAGCGAGCAATCATCCCCAGCAATTT.

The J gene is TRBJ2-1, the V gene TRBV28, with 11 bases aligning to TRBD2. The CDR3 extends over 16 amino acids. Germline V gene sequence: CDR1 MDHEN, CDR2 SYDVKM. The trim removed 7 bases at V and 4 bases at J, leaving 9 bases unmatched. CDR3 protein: CASNSRLAGKYNEQFF. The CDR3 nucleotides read TGTGCCAGCAATTCTAGACTAGCGGGGAAGTACAATGAGCAGTTCTTC.

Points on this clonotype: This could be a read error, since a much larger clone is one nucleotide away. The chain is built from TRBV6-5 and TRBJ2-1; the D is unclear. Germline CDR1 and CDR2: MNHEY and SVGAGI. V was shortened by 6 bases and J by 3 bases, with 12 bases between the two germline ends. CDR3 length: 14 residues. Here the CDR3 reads CASSPVLGYNEQFF. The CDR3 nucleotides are TGTGCCAGCAGCCCGGTACTGGGCTACAATGAGCAGTTCTTC.

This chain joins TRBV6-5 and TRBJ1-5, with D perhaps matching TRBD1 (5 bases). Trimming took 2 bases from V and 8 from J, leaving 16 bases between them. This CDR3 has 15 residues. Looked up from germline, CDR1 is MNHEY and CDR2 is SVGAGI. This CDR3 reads CASSYSGHGREPQHF. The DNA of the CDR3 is TGTGCCAGCAGTTACAGTGGACATGGTAGGGAGCCCCAGCATTTT.

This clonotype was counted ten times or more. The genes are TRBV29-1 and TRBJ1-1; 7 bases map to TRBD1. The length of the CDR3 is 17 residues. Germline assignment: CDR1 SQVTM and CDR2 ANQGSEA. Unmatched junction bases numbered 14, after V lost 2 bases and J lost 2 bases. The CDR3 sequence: CSVEWPEGALRNTEAFF. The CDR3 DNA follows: TGCAGCGTTGAATGGCCGGAGGGGGCCCTCAGAAACACTGAAGCTTTCTTT.

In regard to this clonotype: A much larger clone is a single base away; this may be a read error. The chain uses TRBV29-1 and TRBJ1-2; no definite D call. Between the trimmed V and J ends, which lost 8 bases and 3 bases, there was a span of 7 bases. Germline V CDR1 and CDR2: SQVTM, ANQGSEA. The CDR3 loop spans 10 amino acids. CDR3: CSTRDYGYTF. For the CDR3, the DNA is TGCAGCACTAGGGACTATGGCTACACCTTC.

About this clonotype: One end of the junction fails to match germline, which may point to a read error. The CDR3 nucleotides read TGTGCCAGCAGCGCGGATAGGGGTAGCGAGCAATACTTC. It codes for CASSADRGSEQYF. The rearrangement joins TRBV7-8 to TRBJ2-7; either TRBD1 or TRBD2 may fit D (5 bases each). The CDR3 runs to 13 residues. Germline values: CDR1 SGHVS, CDR2 FQNEAQ.

CDR3 sequence (DNA): TGTTCCTTGGAAGGACAGGGAGGCAACTCACCCCTCCACTTT. Amino acid sequence: CSLEGQGGNSPLHF. The chain employs TRBV30 and TRBJ1-6, with 8 nucleotides matching TRBD1. This CDR3 spans 14 amino acids. Germline V gene sequence: CDR1 GTSNPN, CDR2 SVGIG (reference sequence).

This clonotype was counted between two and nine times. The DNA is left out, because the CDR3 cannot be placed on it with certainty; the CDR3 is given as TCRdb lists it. The CDR3 region is CASTSIRVRFGELFF. The chain employs TRBV28 and TRBJ2-2; the table's D gene call, TRBD1, was not cross checked with the DNA. The CDR3 length equals 15 residues, ends included. CDR1 and CDR2 (germline): MDHEN, SYDVKM.

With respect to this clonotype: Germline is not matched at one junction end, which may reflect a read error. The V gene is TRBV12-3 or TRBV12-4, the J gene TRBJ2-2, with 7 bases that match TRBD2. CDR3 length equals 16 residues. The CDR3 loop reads CASSFWRGSNTGELFF. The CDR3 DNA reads TGTGCCAGCAGCTTTTGGCGGGGGTCGAACACTGGGGAGCTGTTTTTT.

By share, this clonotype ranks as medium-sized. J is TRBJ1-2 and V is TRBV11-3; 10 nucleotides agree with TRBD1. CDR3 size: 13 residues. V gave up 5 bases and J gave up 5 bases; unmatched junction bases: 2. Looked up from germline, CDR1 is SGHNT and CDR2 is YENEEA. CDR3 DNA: TGTGCCAGCAGCGTGGGACAGGGGTATGGCTACACCTTC. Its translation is CASSVGQGYGYTF.

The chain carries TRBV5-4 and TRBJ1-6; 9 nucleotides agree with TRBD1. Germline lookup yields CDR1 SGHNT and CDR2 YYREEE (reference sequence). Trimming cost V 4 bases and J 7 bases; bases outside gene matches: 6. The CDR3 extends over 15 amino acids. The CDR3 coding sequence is TGTGCCAGCAGCCGGGACAGGGCCGGGAATTCACCCCTCCACTTT. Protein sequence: CASSRDRAGNSPLHF.

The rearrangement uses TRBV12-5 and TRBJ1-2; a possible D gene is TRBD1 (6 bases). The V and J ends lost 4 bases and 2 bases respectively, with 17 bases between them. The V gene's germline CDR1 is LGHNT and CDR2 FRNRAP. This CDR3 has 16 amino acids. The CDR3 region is CASGSPNRAQNYGYTF. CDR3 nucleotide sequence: TGTGCTAGTGGTTCCCCCAACAGGGCGCAGAACTATGGCTACACCTTC.

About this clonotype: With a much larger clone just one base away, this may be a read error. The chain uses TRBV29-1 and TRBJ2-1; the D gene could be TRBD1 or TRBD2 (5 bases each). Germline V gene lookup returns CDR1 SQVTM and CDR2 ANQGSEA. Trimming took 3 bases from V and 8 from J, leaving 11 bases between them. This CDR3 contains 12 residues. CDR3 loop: CSVDGWDDEQFF. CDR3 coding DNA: TGCAGCGTTGACGGGTGGGACGATGAGCAGTTCTTC.

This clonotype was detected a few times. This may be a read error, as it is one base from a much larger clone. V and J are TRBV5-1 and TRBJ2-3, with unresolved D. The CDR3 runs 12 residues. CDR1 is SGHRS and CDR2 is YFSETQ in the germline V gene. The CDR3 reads CASSLGSDAQYF. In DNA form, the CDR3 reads TGCGCCAGCAGCTTAGGCTCAGATGCGCAGTATTTT. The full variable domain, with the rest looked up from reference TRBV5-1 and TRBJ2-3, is KAGVTQTPRYLIKTRGQQVTLSCSPISGHRSVSWYQQTPGQGLQFLFEYFSETQRNKGNFPGRFSGRQFSNSRSEMNVSTLELGDSALYLCASSLGSDAQYFGPGTRLTVL.

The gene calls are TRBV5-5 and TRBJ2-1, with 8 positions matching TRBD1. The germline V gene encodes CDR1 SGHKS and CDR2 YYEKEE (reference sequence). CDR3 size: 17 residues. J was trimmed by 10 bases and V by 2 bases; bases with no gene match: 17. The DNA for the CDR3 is TGTGCCAGCAGCTTAAGGGACCCCGGGACAGGTGTTTGGGAGCAGTTCTTC. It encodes CASSLRDPGTGVWEQFF.

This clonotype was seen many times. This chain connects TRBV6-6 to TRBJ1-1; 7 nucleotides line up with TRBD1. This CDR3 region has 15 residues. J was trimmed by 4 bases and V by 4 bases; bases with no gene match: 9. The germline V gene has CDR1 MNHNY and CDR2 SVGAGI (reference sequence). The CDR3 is CASSSKGAGSTEAFF. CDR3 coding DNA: TGTGCCAGCAGTTCGAAGGGGGCCGGTTCCACTGAAGCTTTCTTT.

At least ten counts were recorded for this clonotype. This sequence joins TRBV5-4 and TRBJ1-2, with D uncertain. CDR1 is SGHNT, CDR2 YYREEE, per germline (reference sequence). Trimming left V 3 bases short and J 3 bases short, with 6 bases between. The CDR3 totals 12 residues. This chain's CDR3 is CASSWGDYGYTF. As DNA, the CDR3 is TGTGCCAGCAGCTGGGGAGACTATGGCTACACCTTC.

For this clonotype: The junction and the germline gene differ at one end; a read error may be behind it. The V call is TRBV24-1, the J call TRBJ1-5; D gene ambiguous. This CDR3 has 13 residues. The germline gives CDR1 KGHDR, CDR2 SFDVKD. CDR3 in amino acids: CTTSKEGSQPQHF. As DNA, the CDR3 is TGTACCACCAGCAAGGAGGGAAGTCAGCCCCAGCATTTT.

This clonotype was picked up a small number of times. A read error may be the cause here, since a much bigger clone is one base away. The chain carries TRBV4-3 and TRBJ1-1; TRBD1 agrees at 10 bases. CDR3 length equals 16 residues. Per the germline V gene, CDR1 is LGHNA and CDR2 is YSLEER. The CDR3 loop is CASGQEGTGDSTEAFF. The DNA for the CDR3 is TGCGCCAGCGGCCAAGAGGGGACAGGGGATAGCACTGAAGCTTTCTTT.